The 14 T cell receptor beta chains given below trace back to one sample, sequenced in a study of CD8+ T cells in alopecia areata. Treatment specified: oral pan-JAK inhibitor, 5-10 mg twice daily. Extraction of RNA preceded its reverse transcription into cDNA, which served as the sequencing template. Method: immunoSEQ multiplex PCR; TCRdb's copy keeps in-frame clones and lacks some. The sample lists about 180,000 clones, 40% to 65% occurring once. Specimen: CD8+ T cells sorted from blood, collected at roughly week 53, from a patient treated with tofacitinib. The receptor source for this set is a human donor with alopecia areata.

The rearrangement joins TRBV7-9 to TRBJ1-1, with a tentative D call TRBD1 (5 bases). Germline V lookup: CDR1 SEHNR, CDR2 FQNEAQ (reference sequence). The CDR3 is made up of 13 amino acids. Between the trimmed V and J ends, which lost 8 bases and 4 bases, there was a span of 14 bases. CDR3 nucleotides: TGTGCCAGCCGGGGCGTTGGAGGCACTGAAGCTTTCTTT. This codes for CASRGVGGTEAFF.

This chain connects TRBV13 to TRBJ2-3; D unclear. This CDR3 has 15 amino acids. V gave up 4 bases and J gave up 2 bases, with 13 bases separating them. CDR1 PRHDT and CDR2 FYEKMQ come from the germline V gene (reference sequence). The CDR3 loop is CASSSRLENTDTQYF. The CDR3, as DNA: TGTGCCAGCAGCTCCCGTTTGGAAAACACAGATACGCAGTATTTT.

This chain uses TRBV27 with TRBJ2-7, with TRBD1 identical over 7 bases. This CDR3 contains 14 residues. The V gene end was trimmed by 4 bases and the J gene end by 3 bases; junction bases not matched to a gene: 6. Germline values: CDR1 MNHEY, CDR2 SMNVEV (reference sequence). CDR3 bases: TGTGCCAGCAGTTGGGAAGGGGGCGGCTACGAGCAGTACTTC. It specifies CASSWEGGGYEQYF.

The rearrangement uses TRBV27 and TRBJ2-5; D uncertain. Between the trimmed V and J ends, which lost 5 bases and 1 base, there was a span of 14 bases. In germline, CDR1 is MNHEY, CDR2 SMNVEV (reference sequence). The CDR3 runs to 15 residues. CDR3 region: CASSLSLGSQETQYF. CDR3 DNA sequence: TGTGCCAGCAGTCTTTCCCTCGGGTCCCAAGAGACCCAGTACTTC.

This chain links TRBV7-3 with TRBJ1-2, with 9 bases matching TRBD1. The germline CDR1 and CDR2 sequences are SGHTA and FQGTGA. This CDR3 has 14 amino acids. J gave up 8 bases and V 2 bases, and 6 bases lay outside the gene matches. CDR3 bases: TGTGCCAGCAGCTTAGCATGGACAGGGGACGGCTACACCTTC. Protein product: CASSLAWTGDGYTF.

Only one count was recorded for this clone. The chain carries TRBV4-3 and TRBJ1-6; the D gene is possibly TRBD1 (6 bases). Germline CDR1 is LGHNA and CDR2 is YSLEER. Trimming pared 2 bases from V and 5 bases from J, leaving 10 bases between. The CDR3 has 15 residues. The CDR3 DNA follows: TGCGCCAGCAGCCAATCCGGGACAAATAATTCACCCCTCCACTTT. Amino acids: CASSQSGTNNSPLHF.

This chain links TRBV4-2 with TRBJ2-2; tentatively, D is TRBD1 or TRBD2 (5 bases each). V was shortened by 4 bases and J by 6 bases, with 12 bases between the two germline ends. CDR3 length: 14 residues. Germline CDR1 and CDR2: LGHNA and YNFKEQ. Written as DNA, the CDR3 is TGTGCCAGCAGCCTCCGAGGGGACCCCGGGGAGCTGTTTTTT. Its translation: CASSLRGDPGELFF.

The V call is TRBV25-1, the J call TRBJ1-6; D gene unclear. Germline V gene sequence: CDR1 MGHDK, CDR2 SYGVNS. Trimming took 4 bases from V and 5 from J, leaving 12 bases between them. The CDR3 loop spans 15 amino acids. In DNA form, the CDR3 reads TGTGCCAGCAGTGCCCACGGAGGTAATAATTCACCCCTCCACTTT. Translation gives CASSAHGGNNSPLHF.

This clone showed up just a few times. The CDR3 sequence is CASGRNTEAFF. For the CDR3, the DNA is TGTGCCAGCGGGAGGAACACTGAAGCTTTCTTT. The chain is built from TRBV11-2 and TRBJ1-1; D remains unclear. Germline CDR1 SGHAT, CDR2 FQNNGV. With 8 bases removed from V and 1 base from J, the gap between germline ends came to 5 bases. The CDR3 is 11 residues long.

This clone was seen once. This chain connects TRBV30 to TRBJ1-5, with D unclear. The V gene lost 0 bases and the J gene lost 3 bases, with 9 bases spanning the gap. CDR3 size: 14 residues. Germline V CDR1 and CDR2: GTSNPN, SVGIG (reference sequence). CDR3: CAWSVQNFNQPQHF. As DNA, the CDR3 is TGTGCCTGGAGTGTACAGAACTTCAATCAGCCCCAGCATTTT.

The chain uses TRBV6-6 and TRBJ1-1; TRBD1 aligns across 8 bases. Trimming at V came to 2 bases and at J to 1 base, leaving 3 bases not matched to a gene. Germline CDR1 reads MNHNY; CDR2 reads SVGAGI (reference sequence). The CDR3 is 15 residues long. The CDR3: CASSYPTGENTEAFF. The DNA of the CDR3 is TGTGCCAGCAGTTACCCGACAGGGGAGAACACTGAAGCTTTCTTT.

The V call is TRBV6-5, the J call TRBJ1-2, with TRBD1 as a possible D gene (5 bases). The CDR3 loop spans 13 amino acids. V was cut by 5 bases and J by 4 bases, with 11 bases left in between. Germline CDR1 MNHEY, CDR2 SVGAGI. CDR3 DNA: TGTGCCAGCAGTGGAGGGGTTAGCTATGGCTACACCTTC. Its translation: CASSGGVSYGYTF.

The J gene is TRBJ1-5, the V gene TRBV6-1; D remains unclear. The CDR3 spans 13 residues. The V and J ends lost 7 bases and 2 bases respectively, with 9 bases between them. Germline CDR1 and CDR2: MNHNS and SASEGT. DNA of the CDR3: TGTGCCAGCACCTTCCAAGGCAATCAGCCCCAGCATTTT. This sequence encodes CASTFQGNQPQHF.

This clone occurred a few times. The chain couples TRBV4-1 to TRBJ2-7; weak D call: TRBD2 (5 bases). CDR3 length: 15 residues. The germline V gene has CDR1 MGHRA and CDR2 YSYEKL. Deletions cut 0 bases from V and 0 bases from J, with 9 bases between. The CDR3 DNA is TGCGCCAGCAGCCAAGACAGCGAGGGCTCCTACGAGCAGTACTTC. Its translation: CASSQDSEGSYEQYF.